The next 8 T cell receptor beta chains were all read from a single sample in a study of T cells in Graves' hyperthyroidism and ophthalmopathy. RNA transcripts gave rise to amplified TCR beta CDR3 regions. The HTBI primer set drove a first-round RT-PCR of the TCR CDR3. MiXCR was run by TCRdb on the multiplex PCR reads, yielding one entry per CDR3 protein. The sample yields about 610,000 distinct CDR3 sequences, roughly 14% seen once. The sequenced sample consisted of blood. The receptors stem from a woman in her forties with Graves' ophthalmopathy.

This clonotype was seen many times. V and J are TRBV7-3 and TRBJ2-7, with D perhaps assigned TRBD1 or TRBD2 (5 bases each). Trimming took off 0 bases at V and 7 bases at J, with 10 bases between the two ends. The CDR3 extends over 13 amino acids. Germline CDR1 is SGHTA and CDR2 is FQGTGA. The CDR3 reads CASSLTGDREQYF. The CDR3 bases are TGTGCCAGCAGCTTAACCGGGGACCGAGAGCAGTACTTC.

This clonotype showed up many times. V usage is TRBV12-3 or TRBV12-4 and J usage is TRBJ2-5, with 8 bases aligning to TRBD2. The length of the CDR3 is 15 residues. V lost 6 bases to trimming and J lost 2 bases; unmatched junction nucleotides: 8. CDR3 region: CASRRGLAGQETQYF. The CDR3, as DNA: TGTGCCAGCAGGAGAGGACTAGCTGGTCAAGAGACCCAGTACTTC.

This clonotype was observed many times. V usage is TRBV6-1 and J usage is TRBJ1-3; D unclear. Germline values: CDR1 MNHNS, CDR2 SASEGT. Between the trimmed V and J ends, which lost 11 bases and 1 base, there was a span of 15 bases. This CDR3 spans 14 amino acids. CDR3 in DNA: TGTGCCTGTCGCCTGTTGGATTCTGGAAACACCATATATTTT. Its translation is CACRLLDSGNTIYF.

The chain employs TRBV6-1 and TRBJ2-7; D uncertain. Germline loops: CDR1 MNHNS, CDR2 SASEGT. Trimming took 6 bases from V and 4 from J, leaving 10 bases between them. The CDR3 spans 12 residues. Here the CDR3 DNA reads TGTGCCAGCAGGAAAACACGGTACGAGCAGTACTTC. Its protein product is CASRKTRYEQYF.

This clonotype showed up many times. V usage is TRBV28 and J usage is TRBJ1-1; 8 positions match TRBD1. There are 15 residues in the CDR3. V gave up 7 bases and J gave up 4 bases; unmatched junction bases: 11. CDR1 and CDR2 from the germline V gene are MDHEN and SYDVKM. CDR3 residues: CASIRAGGFFTEAFF. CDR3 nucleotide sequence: TGTGCCAGCATTAGAGCAGGGGGCTTTTTCACTGAAGCTTTCTTT.

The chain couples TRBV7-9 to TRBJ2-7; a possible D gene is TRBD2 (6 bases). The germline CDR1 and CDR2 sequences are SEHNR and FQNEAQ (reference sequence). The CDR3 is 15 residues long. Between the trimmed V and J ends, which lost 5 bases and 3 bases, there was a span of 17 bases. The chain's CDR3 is CASSKTAGKDYEQYF. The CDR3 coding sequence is TGTGCCAGCAGCAAAACCGCGGGGAAAGACTACGAGCAGTACTTC.

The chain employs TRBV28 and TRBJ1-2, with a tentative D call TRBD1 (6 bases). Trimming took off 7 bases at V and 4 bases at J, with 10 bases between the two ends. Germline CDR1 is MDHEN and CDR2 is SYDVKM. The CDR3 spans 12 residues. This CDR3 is CASIGTLYGYTF. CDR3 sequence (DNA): TGTGCCAGCATCGGGACACTCTATGGCTACACCTTC.

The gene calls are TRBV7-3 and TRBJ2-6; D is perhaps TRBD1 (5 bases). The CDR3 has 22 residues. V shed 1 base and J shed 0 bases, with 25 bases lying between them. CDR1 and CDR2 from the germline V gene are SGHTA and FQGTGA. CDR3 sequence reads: CASSLRKGQPKRGDSGANVLTF. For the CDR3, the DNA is TGTGCCAGCAGCTTAAGAAAAGGACAACCCAAAAGAGGTGACTCTGGGGCCAACGTCCTGACTTTC.